These 10 T cell receptor beta chains were all obtained from the same sample, sequenced in a study of shared clonotypes between healthy human individuals. TCRdb's table, derived via immunoSEQ multiplex PCR, lists solely in-frame clones and lacks some. This table holds around 500,000 clones, around 80% found once. Sequenced input: PBMCs. These receptor sequences come from a woman aged 35 to 49 in good health. Some clones in this sample may be carry-over from other donors' samples.

This rearrangement joins TRBV9 to TRBJ2-3; 8 nucleotides align to TRBD2. The germline CDR1 and CDR2 sequences are SGDLS and YYNGEE. CDR3 length: 15 amino acids. With V trimmed by 7 bases and J by 0 bases, 7 bases remained unmatched. CDR3 nucleotide sequence: TGTGCCAGCGGAACTAGCGGTACTAGCACAGATACGCAGTATTTT. This sequence encodes CASGTSGTSTDTQYF.

The chain is built from TRBV30 and TRBJ1-1; D may be TRBD1 (5 bases). The length of the CDR3 is 12 residues. CDR1 and CDR2 (germline): GTSNPN, SVGIG (reference sequence). V shed 3 bases and J shed 5 bases, with 10 bases lying between them. The CDR3 DNA is TGTGCCTGGAGGCCACAGGTAACTGAAGCTTTCTTT. Protein product: CAWRPQVTEAFF.

The V and J genes are TRBV7-7 and TRBJ2-4; D uncertain. The V end was cut by 7 bases, the J end by 0 bases, with 4 bases between. Germline V gene lookup returns CDR1 SSHAT and CDR2 FNYEAQ (reference sequence). This CDR3 has 12 amino acids. The CDR3 sequence: CASTIAKNIQYF. The CDR3 DNA follows: TGTGCCAGCACCATAGCCAAAAACATTCAGTACTTC.

This chain uses TRBV19 with TRBJ1-2; the D gene is possibly TRBD1 (5 bases). In germline, CDR1 is LNHDA, CDR2 SQIVND (reference sequence). V gave up 8 bases and J gave up 8 bases, with 12 bases separating them. The CDR3 loop spans 11 amino acids. In DNA, the CDR3 is TGTGCCAGTGGGGGAAAGCCCGGCTACACCTTC. This gives the protein CASGGKPGYTF.

This sequence joins TRBV5-1 and TRBJ2-1; 8 bases match TRBD2. Germline V CDR1 and CDR2: SGHRS, YFSETQ. The CDR3 length is 13 residues. V lost 4 bases to trimming and J lost 7 bases; unmatched junction nucleotides: 4. In DNA, the CDR3 is TGCGCCAGCAGCATCGGGACTAGGAATGAGCAGTTCTTC. Protein: CASSIGTRNEQFF.

With regard to this clone: This specimen includes other DNA sequences encoding the same CDR3. V usage is TRBV15 and J usage is TRBJ2-5; 7 positions agree with TRBD1. This CDR3 contains 14 residues. Germline values: CDR1 LNHNV, CDR2 YYDKDF (reference sequence). V dropped 3 bases and J dropped 2; count of bases not matched to a gene: 3. CDR3 region: CATSRGTAQETQYF. Here the CDR3 DNA reads TGTGCCACCAGCAGGGGGACAGCACAAGAGACCCAGTACTTC.

This clone appeared once. This chain uses TRBV5-4 with TRBJ1-1; no definite D call. There are 15 residues in the CDR3. Germline lookup yields CDR1 SGHNT and CDR2 YYREEE (reference sequence). V gave up 5 bases and J gave up 3 bases, with 17 bases separating them. CDR3 in DNA: TGTGCCAGCAGTTCGGAGTGGGCCGTGGACACTGAAGCTTTCTTT. Its protein product is CASSSEWAVDTEAFF.

The chain joins TRBV6-5 to TRBJ1-2; 7 bases are a match to TRBD1. Germline assignment: CDR1 MNHEY and CDR2 SVGAGI. J gave up 7 bases and V 7 bases, and 9 bases lay outside the gene matches. This CDR3 contains 13 residues. The CDR3 region is CASKGGQEGGYTF. In DNA form, the CDR3 reads TGTGCCAGCAAAGGCGGACAGGAGGGTGGCTACACCTTC.

The chain carries TRBV30 and TRBJ2-1; 7 positions match TRBD2. CDR1 and CDR2 (germline): GTSNPN, SVGIG (reference sequence). The CDR3 spans 12 residues. Germline trimming cut 3 bases from V and 11 bases from J; bases unmatched to any gene: 7. The CDR3 region has the DNA TGTGCCTGGAGCCTTCGACTAGCCCAGCAGTTCTTC. Translating it yields CAWSLRLAQQFF.

This chain uses TRBV30 with TRBJ1-5; 7 nucleotides align to TRBD1. CDR1 and CDR2 from the germline V gene are GTSNPN and SVGIG (reference sequence). The CDR3 contains 11 residues. CDR3 amino acids: CAAGQNQPQHF. In DNA form, the CDR3 reads TGTGCGGCGGGACAGAATCAGCCCCAGCATTTT.